This TCR beta chain was sequenced for a study of identical twins. Broader study findings: In cord blood, abundant beta clonotypes had fewer insertions; memory showed no trend.

Comments on this clonotype: Its target is unknown.

The CDR3 is 15 residues long. Germline trimming cut 6 bases from V and 4 bases from J; bases unmatched to any gene: 9. The germline CDR1 and CDR2 sequences are GTSNPN and SVGIG (reference sequence). TCRdb re-called the 5' RACE reads through MiXCR, storing one row per CDR3 protein. The repertoire holds 450,000 or so distinct CDR3 sequences, with 13% to 15% as singletons. With no exceptions, donors were healthy Caucasians. The sample also formed part of further work on yellow fever vaccine responses in identical twins.

The chain employs TRBV30 and TRBJ2-4, with 10 bases that match TRBD1. The receptor's source is a woman aged 18-35 years in good health. Sequencing was done on a sample of CD4+ T cells sorted from blood. The CDR3 DNA reads TGTGCCTGCAACACCCGGGACAGGGGTAAAAACATTCAGTACTTC. It translates to CACNTRDRGKNIQYF.